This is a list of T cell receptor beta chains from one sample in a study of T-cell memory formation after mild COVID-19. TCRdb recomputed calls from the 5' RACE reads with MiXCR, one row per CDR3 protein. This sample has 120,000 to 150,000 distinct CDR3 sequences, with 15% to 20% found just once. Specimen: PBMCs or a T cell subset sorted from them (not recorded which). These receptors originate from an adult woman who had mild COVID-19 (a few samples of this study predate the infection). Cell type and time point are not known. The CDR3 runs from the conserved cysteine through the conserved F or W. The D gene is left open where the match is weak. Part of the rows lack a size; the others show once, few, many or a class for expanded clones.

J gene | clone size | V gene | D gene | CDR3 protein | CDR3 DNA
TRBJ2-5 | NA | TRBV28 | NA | CASSSGMTQYF | TGTGCCAGCAGCTCAGGGATGACCCAGTACTTC
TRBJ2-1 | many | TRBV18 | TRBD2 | CASSPGLAGGYNEQFF | TGTGCCAGCTCACCAGGACTAGCGGGGGGGTACAATGAGCAGTTCTTC
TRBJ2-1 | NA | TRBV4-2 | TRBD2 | CASSQSGDSYNEQFF | TGTGCCAGCAGCCAGAGCGGGGACTCCTACAATGAGCAGTTCTTC
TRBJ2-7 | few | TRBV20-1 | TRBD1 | CSASGDRVSSYEQYF | TGCAGTGCTAGTGGGGACAGGGTGAGCTCCTACGAGCAGTACTTC
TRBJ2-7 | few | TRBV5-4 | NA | CASSRDSRMGEQYF | TGTGCCAGCAGCCGCGACAGCAGAATGGGCGAGCAGTACTTC
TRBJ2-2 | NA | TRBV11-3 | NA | CASSLGLVNTGELFF | TGTGCCAGCAGCTTAGGGCTGGTAAACACCGGGGAGCTGTTTTTT
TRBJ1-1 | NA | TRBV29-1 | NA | CSVHNTEAFF | TGCAGCGTTCATAACACTGAAGCTTTCTTT
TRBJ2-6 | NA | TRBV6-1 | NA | CASRDGGSGANVLTF | TGTGCCAGCAGGGACGGGGGCTCTGGGGCCAACGTCCTGACTTTC
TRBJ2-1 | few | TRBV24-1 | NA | CATSDSPGTPRANEQFF | TGTGCCACCAGTGATTCTCCCGGGACCCCAAGGGCCAATGAGCAGTTCTTC
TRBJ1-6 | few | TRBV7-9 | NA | CASSFWQGEGNSPLHF | TGTGCCAGCAGCTTCTGGCAGGGAGAGGGTAATTCACCCCTCCACTTT
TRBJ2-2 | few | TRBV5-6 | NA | CASSLFRTGELFF | TGTGCCAGCAGCTTGTTTAGGACCGGGGAGCTGTTTTTT
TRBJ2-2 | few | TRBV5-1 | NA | CASSFGQNTGELFF | TGCGCCAGCAGCTTTGGACAGAACACCGGGGAGCTGTTTTTT
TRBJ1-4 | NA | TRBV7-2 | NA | CASSSDGTTGMFF | TGTGCCAGCAGCTCGGACGGTACTACTGGGATGTTTTTT
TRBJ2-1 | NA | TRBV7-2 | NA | CASSLDLYEQFF | TGTGCCAGCAGCTTAGATCTGTATGAGCAGTTCTTC
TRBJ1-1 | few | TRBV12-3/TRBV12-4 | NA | CASSSPGGEVNTEAFF | TGTGCCAGCAGTTCCCCGGGGGGCGAGGTGAACACTGAAGCTTTCTTT
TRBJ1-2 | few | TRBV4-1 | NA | CASSQAGLGYTF | TGCGCCAGCAGCCAAGCGGGCCTAGGCTACACCTTC
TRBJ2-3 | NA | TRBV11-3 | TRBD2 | CASSPRSPSGGLTDTQYF | TGTGCCAGCAGCCCGAGGTCGCCTAGCGGGGGCCTCACAGATACGCAGTATTTT
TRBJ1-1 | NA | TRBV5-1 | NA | CASSQGSSVNTEAFF | TGCGCCAGCAGCCAAGGTTCGTCAGTGAACACTGAAGCTTTCTTT
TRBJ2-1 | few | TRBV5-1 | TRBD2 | CASSYSAGDGNEQFF | TGCGCCAGCAGCTACTCAGCGGGAGATGGCAATGAGCAGTTCTTC
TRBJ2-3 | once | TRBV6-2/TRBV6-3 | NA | CASSYWTALNTDTQYF | TGTGCCAGCAGTTACTGGACCGCCTTAAACACAGATACGCAGTATTTT
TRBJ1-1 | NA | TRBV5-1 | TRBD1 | CASSLAARGQGGEAFF | TGCGCCAGCAGCTTGGCGGCCAGGGGGCAAGGAGGAGAAGCTTTCTTT
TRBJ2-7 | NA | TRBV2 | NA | CASSEILEQYF | TGTGCCAGCAGTGAAATCCTTGAGCAGTACTTC
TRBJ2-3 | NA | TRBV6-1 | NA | CASSVASLRTDTQYF | TGTGCCAGCAGTGTAGCCTCCCTCCGCACAGATACGCAGTATTTT
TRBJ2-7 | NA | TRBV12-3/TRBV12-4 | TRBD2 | CASSGSGTQYEQYF | TGTGCCAGCAGTGGTAGCGGGACCCAGTACGAGCAGTACTTC
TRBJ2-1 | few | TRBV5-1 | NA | CASSLTRSNEQFF | TGCGCCAGCAGCTTGACGCGGTCCAATGAGCAGTTCTTC
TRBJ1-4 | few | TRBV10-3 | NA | CAISETGNEKLFF | TGTGCCATCAGTGAAACAGGCAATGAAAAACTGTTTTTT
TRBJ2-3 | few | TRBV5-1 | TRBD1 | CASSDGTGGSDTQYF | TGCGCCAGCAGCGACGGGACAGGGGGCTCAGATACGCAGTATTTT
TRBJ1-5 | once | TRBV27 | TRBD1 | CASSPERGTGGSQPQHF | TGTGCCAGCAGTCCTGAGAGAGGGACAGGGGGCAGCCAGCCCCAGCATTTT
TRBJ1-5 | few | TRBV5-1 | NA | CASSLGGRDQPQHF | TGCGCCAGCAGCTTGGGAGGGCGGGATCAGCCCCAGCATTTT
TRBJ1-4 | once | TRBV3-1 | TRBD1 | CASSQWGQGTNEKLFF | TGTGCCAGCAGCCAATGGGGACAGGGAACTAATGAAAAACTGTTTTTT
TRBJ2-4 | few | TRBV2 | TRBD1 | CASEGTGNIQYF | TGTGCCAGCGAGGGGACAGGAAACATTCAGTACTTC
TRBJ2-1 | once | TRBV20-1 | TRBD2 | CSASDSGGYNEQFF | TGCAGTGCTAGTGATAGCGGGGGATACAATGAGCAGTTCTTC
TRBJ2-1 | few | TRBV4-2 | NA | CASSQESTRSSYNEQFF | TGTGCCAGCAGCCAAGAGTCCACGCGGAGCTCCTACAATGAGCAGTTCTTC
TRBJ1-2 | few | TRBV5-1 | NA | CASKGKNYGYTF | TGCGCCAGCAAGGGAAAGAACTATGGCTACACCTTC
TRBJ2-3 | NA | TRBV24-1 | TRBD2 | CATSDPSGRTDTQYF | TGTGCCACCAGTGATCCTAGCGGGCGCACAGATACGCAGTATTTT
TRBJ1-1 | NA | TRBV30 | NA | CACGLGRLGSEAFF | TGTGCCTGCGGCCTGGGGAGACTGGGGTCTGAAGCTTTCTTT
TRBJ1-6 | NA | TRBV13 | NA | CASSLGQISPLHF | TGTGCCAGCAGCTTAGGACAGATCTCACCCCTCCACTTT
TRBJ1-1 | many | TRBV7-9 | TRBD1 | CASSPQGQGMNTEAFF | TGTGCCAGCAGCCCCCAGGGACAGGGAATGAACACTGAAGCTTTCTTT
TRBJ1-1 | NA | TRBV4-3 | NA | CASSQERVRGAFF | TGCGCCAGCAGCCAAGAGCGGGTCAGGGGAGCTTTCTTT
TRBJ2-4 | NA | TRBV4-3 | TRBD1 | CASSSRTGSYEYF | TGCGCCAGCAGCTCAAGGACAGGGAGTTACGAGTACTTC
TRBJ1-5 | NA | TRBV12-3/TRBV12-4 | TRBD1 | CASSLGQGVLSNQPQHF | TGTGCCAGCAGTTTGGGACAGGGGGTACTCAGCAATCAGCCCCAGCATTTT
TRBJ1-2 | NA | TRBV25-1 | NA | CASRTDSYGYTF | TGTGCCAGCAGAACAGATTCCTATGGCTACACCTTC
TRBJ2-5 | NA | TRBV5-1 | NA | CASSLKDLGETQYF | TGCGCCAGCAGCTTGAAAGACCTTGGGGAGACCCAGTACTTC
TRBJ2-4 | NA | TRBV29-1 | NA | CSVESLGGGLAKNIQYF | TGCAGCGTTGAATCCCTTGGAGGCGGACTAGCCAAAAACATTCAGTACTTC
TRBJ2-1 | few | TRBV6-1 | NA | CASSPGGPNEQFF | TGTGCCAGCAGTCCGGGGGGCCCTAATGAGCAGTTCTTC
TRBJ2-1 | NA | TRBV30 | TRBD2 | CAWSGLAGIEQFF | TGTGCCTGGAGTGGGCTAGCGGGGATTGAGCAGTTCTTC
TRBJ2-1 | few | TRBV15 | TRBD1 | CATSSQTGYNEQFF | TGTGCCACCAGCAGCCAGACAGGGTACAATGAGCAGTTCTTC
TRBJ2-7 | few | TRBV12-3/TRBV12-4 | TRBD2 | CASSTGSSGSYEQYF | TGTGCCAGCAGCACCGGTTCTAGCGGGTCCTACGAGCAGTACTTC
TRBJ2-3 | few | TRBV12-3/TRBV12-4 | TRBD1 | CASSLGDRGRDTQYF | TGTGCCAGCAGTTTGGGAGACAGGGGGCGTGATACGCAGTATTTT
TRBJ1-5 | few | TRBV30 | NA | CAWSVGQPQHF | TGTGCCTGGAGTGTAGGGCAGCCCCAGCATTTT
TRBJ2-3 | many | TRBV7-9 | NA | CASIEHTSRDTQYF | TGTGCCAGCATCGAACATACTAGTCGCGATACGCAGTATTTT
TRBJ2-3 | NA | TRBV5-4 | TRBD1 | CASSFSGQGAVPDTQYF | TGTGCCAGCAGCTTCTCGGGACAGGGGGCGGTCCCAGATACGCAGTATTTT
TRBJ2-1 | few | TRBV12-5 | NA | CASGLDTTGEQFF | TGTGCTAGTGGTTTGGACACTACTGGTGAGCAGTTCTTC
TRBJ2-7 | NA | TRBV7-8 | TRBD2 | CASSPRTSRFFYEQYF | TGTGCCAGCAGCCCTAGGACTAGCCGTTTTTTCTACGAGCAGTACTTC
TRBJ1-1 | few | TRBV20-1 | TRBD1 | CSAPGQGASKEAFF | TGCAGTGCACCGGGACAGGGGGCGAGCAAGGAAGCTTTCTTT
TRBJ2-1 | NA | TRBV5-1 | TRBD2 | CASSSGRTYNEQFF | TGCGCCAGCAGCAGCGGGAGAACCTACAATGAGCAGTTCTTC
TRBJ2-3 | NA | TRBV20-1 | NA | CSARKLRTTDTQYF | TGCAGTGCTAGAAAGCTTAGGACCACAGATACGCAGTATTTT
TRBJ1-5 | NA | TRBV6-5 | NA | CASSTGQVNQPQHF | TGTGCCAGCAGTACGGGCCAAGTCAATCAGCCCCAGCATTTT
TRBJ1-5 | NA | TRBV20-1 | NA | CSASPGAGQPQHF | TGCAGTGCTAGTCCGGGGGCTGGTCAGCCCCAGCATTTT